Listed here are 2 T cell receptor beta chains from one sample, sequenced in a study of blood T cell repertoires in COVID-19. Libraries were prepared by immunoSEQ multiplex PCR; TCRdb keeps only in-frame clonotypes and omits some of them. This sample has under 45,000 clones; around nine tenths occur once, and the top ten carry 1% to 1.5%. Sequenced input: peripheral blood. The receptors come from a woman aged 40 to 55 with acute or convalescent COVID-19.

V usage is TRBV27 and J usage is TRBJ1-4, with TRBD1 matching over 7 bases. The CDR3 spans 14 residues. CDR1 is MNHEY, CDR2 SMNVEV, per germline (reference sequence). V shed 5 bases and J 7 bases; nucleotides not matched to a gene: 7. The CDR3 DNA reads TGTGCCAGCAGTCGACAGGGACTCGGTGAAAAACTGTTTTTT. Encoded protein: CASSRQGLGEKLFF.

This clone was counted between two and nine times. The chain uses TRBV2 and TRBJ2-5; D remains unclear. The CDR3 has 16 residues. Germline CDR1 SNHLY, CDR2 FYNNEI. V was shortened by 5 bases and J by 0 bases, with 16 bases between the two germline ends. CDR3 in DNA: TGTGCCAGCAGTCCCTCTAGTCGCCCCTACCAAGAGACCCAGTACTTC. It specifies CASSPSSRPYQETQYF.